This T cell receptor beta chain was identified in a study of pediatric ulcerative colitis. Germline V gives CDR1 KGHSH, CDR2 LQKENI. V lost 2 bases, J lost 7 bases, and 8 bases lay in between. CDR3 size: 12 residues. As regards this clone: What it recognizes is unknown.

During colonoscopy, one to two rectal pinch biopsies were collected. Method: immunoSEQ multiplex PCR; TCRdb's copy keeps in-frame clones and lacks some. The sample lists about 36,000 clones, around 73% occurring once. Study results and caveats: Rectal pinch biopsies may include blood-derived T cells.

This clonotype originated in a boy aged 5-17 years with moderate ulcerative colitis. The specimen sequenced was gut tissue. The rearrangement joins TRBV18 to TRBJ1-1; possible D gene TRBD1, 5 bases. The CDR3 DNA is TGTGCCAGCTCACCATCGGGGGTTGAAGCTTTCTTT. It translates to CASSPSGVEAFF.